These T cell receptor beta chains were read from a single sample in a study of shared clonotypes between healthy human individuals. Clones were sequenced by immunoSEQ multiplex PCR, and TCRdb holds only the in-frame ones, with some missing. Here the sample spans roughly 1,500,000 clones, 98% being singletons. Source material: naive CD4+ T cells sorted from blood. The receptors were gathered from a man aged 25-45 years in good health. CDR3s include the opening cysteine and the closing phenylalanine or tryptophan. Expanded clones get a size class; other rows say once, few or many, or leave the size out.

clone_size,j_call,v_call,cdr3_aa
-,TRBJ2-7,TRBV19,CASSLDGGYEQYF
once,TRBJ2-7,TRBV9,CASSAGPSSYEQYF
-,TRBJ2-7,TRBV29-1,CSVQGDLYEQYF
-,TRBJ2-5,TRBV14,CASSPGGGTQYF
-,TRBJ2-3,TRBV2,CASTGGPSTDTQYF
once,TRBJ2-1,TRBV19,CASSIVLAGGPFSYNEQFF
-,TRBJ2-1,TRBV29-1,CSVTRPGSHEQFF
-,TRBJ1-2,TRBV5-1,CASSLALDYYGYTF
-,TRBJ2-7,TRBV19,CASSMRFGQGGYEQYF
once,TRBJ2-1,TRBV7-3,CASSLGGQVNEQFF
-,TRBJ2-5,TRBV27,CASSLSITRKETQYF
-,TRBJ1-2,TRBV11-1,CASSLRQTNYGYTF
-,TRBJ2-1,TRBV28,CASLPGPYNEQFF
-,TRBJ1-2,TRBV2,CASELANYGYTF
-,TRBJ2-7,TRBV19,CASSYSTGTAYYEQYF
-,TRBJ1-5,TRBV27,CASSHHRVDILGQHF